Each of the 18 T cell receptor beta chains below was sequenced from the same sample in a study of blood T cell repertoires in COVID-19. Profiling relied on immunoSEQ multiplex PCR, and the TCRdb table lists in-frame clones only, not all of them. The sample lists some 200,000 clones; roughly nine tenths were seen once. Sequencing was performed on peripheral blood. The receptors here all came from a man aged 25 to 40 with acute or convalescent COVID-19.

The chain recombines TRBV28 with TRBJ2-7, with D perhaps matching TRBD1 (5 bases). From germline, CDR1 is MDHEN and CDR2 SYDVKM. Trimming removed 5 bases from V and 6 bases from J, with 23 bases in between. There are 16 residues in the CDR3. CDR3 bases: TGTGCCAGCAGTCCCCCGGTAGACAGTTGGGGCTCCGAGCAGTACTTC. This encodes CASSPPVDSWGSEQYF.

The V and J genes are TRBV5-4 and TRBJ1-3; D perhaps matches TRBD1 (6 bases). The CDR3 is made up of 14 amino acids. Per the germline V gene, CDR1 is SGHNT and CDR2 is YYREEE (reference sequence). The germline V and J ends were trimmed by 0 bases and 4 bases, with 8 bases remaining between them. CDR3 nucleotide sequence: TGTGCCAGCAGCTTGGCAGGGGAAGGAAACACCATATATTTT. Translation: CASSLAGEGNTIYF.

The CDR3 region has the DNA TGTGCCAGTATGGGGACTCTGAACACCGGGGAGCTGTTTTTT. Protein: CASMGTLNTGELFF. This rearrangement joins TRBV19 to TRBJ2-2; TRBD2 might be the D (6 bases). Looked up from germline, CDR1 is LNHDA and CDR2 is SQIVND (reference sequence). Trimming stripped 7 bases from V and 1 base from J, with 10 bases between. The CDR3 length is 14 residues.

V gene TRBV6-5 combines with J gene TRBJ2-2; D might be TRBD1 (5 bases). CDR1 MNHEY and CDR2 SVGAGI come from the germline V gene. Trimming removed 7 bases from V and 5 bases from J, with 14 bases in between. The CDR3 totals 14 residues. Written as DNA, the CDR3 is TGTGCCAGCACCACCCAGGGTGGGACCGGGGAGCTGTTTTTT. Amino acids: CASTTQGGTGELFF.

The V gene is TRBV5-1, the J gene TRBJ2-5, with D unclear. V was shortened by 3 bases and J by 5 bases, with 11 bases between the two germline ends. The CDR3 loop spans 13 amino acids. Germline-derived CDR1 and CDR2 are SGHRS and YFSETQ. The CDR3 protein is CASSSRATETQYF. CDR3 DNA: TGCGCCAGCAGCTCTAGAGCGACGGAGACCCAGTACTTC.

The J gene is TRBJ2-1, the V gene TRBV4-2; D might be TRBD2 (5 bases). Deletions cut 4 bases from V and 0 bases from J, with 10 bases between. CDR3 size: 15 residues. Germline V lookup: CDR1 LGHNA, CDR2 YNFKEQ. The CDR3 here is CASSPASGSYNEQFF. CDR3 nucleotide sequence: TGTGCCAGCAGCCCTGCAAGCGGCTCCTACAATGAGCAGTTCTTC.

In nucleotides, the CDR3 is TGTGCCAGCACCTTCGGGTGGACCGGGGAGCTGTTTTTT. This sequence encodes CASTFGWTGELFF. The J gene is TRBJ2-2, the V gene TRBV5-5, with no clear D. The CDR3 has 13 residues. The V end lost 6 bases, the J end lost 5 bases, and 11 bases lay between the germline ends. Germline V CDR1 and CDR2: SGHKS, YYEKEE (reference sequence). The entire variable domain, with the rest obtained from reference TRBV5-5 and TRBJ2-2, is as follows: DAGVTQSPTHLIKTRGQQVTLRCSPISGHKSVSWYQQVLGQGPQFIFQYYEKEERGRGNFPDRFSARQFPNYSSELNVNALLLGDSALYLCASTFGWTGELFFGEGSRLTVL.

This clone was observed a few times. CDR3 region: CSVFTPWSTNTDTQYF. CDR3 nucleotides: TGCAGCGTCTTTACACCCTGGAGTACTAACACAGATACGCAGTATTTT. This chain connects TRBV29-1 to TRBJ2-3; D call uncertain. V lost 6 bases, J lost 2 bases, and 21 bases lay in between. From germline, CDR1 is SQVTM and CDR2 ANQGSEA. The length of the CDR3 is 16 residues.

The chain joins TRBV27 to TRBJ2-1; D unresolved. The CDR3 has 12 residues. Trimming took 5 bases from V and 9 from J, leaving 11 bases between them. Germline V CDR1 and CDR2: MNHEY, SMNVEV (reference sequence). The CDR3 loop is CASSRRGIEQFF. CDR3 bases: TGTGCCAGCAGTAGGAGAGGTATTGAGCAGTTCTTC.

The genes are TRBV20-1 and TRBJ2-5; D not certain. Trimming took 3 bases from V and 3 from J, leaving 8 bases between them. From germline, CDR1 is DFQATT and CDR2 SNEGSKA (reference sequence). The CDR3 is 12 residues long. The CDR3 bases are TGCAGTGCTAGTTTAAGAGAAGAGACCCAGTACTTC. Translating it yields CSASLREETQYF.

This chain uses TRBV24-1 with TRBJ2-3; D gene unclear. Trimming left V 4 bases short and J 4 bases short, with 14 bases between. Germline V gene sequence: CDR1 KGHDR, CDR2 SFDVKD. CDR3 length: 15 amino acids. The CDR3 sequence: CATSDPRGRPDTQYF. The CDR3 bases are TGTGCCACCAGTGACCCTAGAGGCCGCCCAGATACGCAGTATTTT.

This clone occurred once. The rearrangement joins TRBV4-2 to TRBJ2-1, with 11 bases aligning to TRBD2. The CDR3 consists of 17 residues. Per germline, CDR1 LGHNA and CDR2 YNFKEQ. V gave up 3 bases and J gave up 1 base; unmatched junction bases: 5. CDR3 protein: CASSQGTSGSSYNEQFF. CDR3 DNA sequence: TGTGCCAGCAGCCAGGGTACTAGCGGGAGTTCCTACAATGAGCAGTTCTTC.

The chain carries TRBV27 and TRBJ1-4; no reliable D call. Germline V CDR1 and CDR2: MNHEY, SMNVEV (reference sequence). The ends were cut back, 2 bases at V and 0 bases at J, with 7 bases in the middle. This CDR3 has 15 residues. CDR3 region: CASSLALATNEKLFF. CDR3 DNA: TGTGCCAGCAGTTTAGCGTTAGCAACTAATGAAAAACTGTTTTTT.

The chain joins TRBV5-5 to TRBJ2-2; D is ambiguous. Trimming stripped 1 base from V and 1 base from J, with 5 bases between. CDR1 and CDR2 (germline): SGHKS, YYEKEE (reference sequence). This CDR3 has 14 amino acids. CDR3 bases: TGTGCCAGCAGCTTGTGGCAGAACACCGGGGAGCTGTTTTTT. It yields the protein CASSLWQNTGELFF.

The rearrangement links TRBV29-1 to TRBJ1-1; TRBD1 matches at 8 bases. The CDR3 contains 11 residues. Germline V lookup: CDR1 SQVTM, CDR2 ANQGSEA. The trim removed 6 bases at V and 11 bases at J, leaving 8 bases unmatched. The CDR3 protein is CSVGTGGGAFF. The CDR3 nucleotides are TGCAGCGTCGGGACAGGCGGAGGGGCTTTCTTT.

The genes are TRBV3-1 (or the pseudogene TRBV3-2) and TRBJ2-3; 10 nucleotides align to TRBD2. CDR3 length: 16 amino acids. From germline, CDR1 is LGHDT and CDR2 YNNKEL (reference sequence). After removal of 4 bases from V and 4 bases from J, the junction contained 8 bases not matched to a gene. The CDR3 DNA reads as TGTGCCAGCAGCCGGAATAGCGGGGGGCCCCCAGATACGCAGTATTTT. It yields the protein CASSRNSGGPPDTQYF.

The chain couples TRBV19 to TRBJ1-1, with D possibly being TRBD1 (6 bases). There are 14 residues in the CDR3. The V end lost 7 bases, the J end lost 1 base, and 13 bases lay between the germline ends. Germline CDR1 LNHDA, CDR2 SQIVND (reference sequence). CDR3 coding DNA: TGTGCCAGTAATACCGGGACATGGAACACTGAAGCTTTCTTT. This codes for CASNTGTWNTEAFF.

The chain is built from TRBV6-5 and TRBJ1-4; weak D call: TRBD1 (6 bases). The CDR3 covers 13 residues. V shed 11 bases and J shed 7 bases, with 17 bases lying between them. Per the germline V gene, CDR1 is MNHEY and CDR2 is SVGAGI. The CDR3 region is CAGRARGVEKLFF. DNA for the CDR3: TGTGCCGGCCGGGCCAGGGGCGTTGAAAAACTGTTTTTT.